This is a list of T cell receptor beta chains from one sample in a study of blood T cell repertoires in COVID-19. Only in-frame clones appear in the TCRdb table, and some are missing; sequencing was by immunoSEQ multiplex PCR. The data show about 59,000 clones, roughly 89% seen once. Sequenced input: peripheral blood. These receptors originate from a human donor in a cohort sampled during active COVID-19. The CDR3 runs from the conserved cysteine through the conserved F or W. D genes are given only for firm matches.

J: TRBJ1-6; D: NA; V: TRBV19; length: 13; CDR3: CATHRDLNSPLHF; DNA: TGTGCCACACACAGGGACCTAAATTCACCCCTCCACTTT
J: TRBJ2-7; D: TRBD1; V: TRBV11-1; length: 16; CDR3: CASSLATGGLTYEQYF; DNA: TGTGCCAGCAGCTTAGCGACAGGGGGCTTGACCTACGAGCAGTACTTC
J: TRBJ2-7; D: TRBD2; V: TRBV9; length: 18; CDR3: CASSVAGGLAGELDEQYF; DNA: TGTGCCAGCAGCGTAGCTGGGGGGCTAGCGGGAGAGCTCGACGAGCAGTACTTC
J: TRBJ1-1; D: TRBD1; V: TRBV28; length: 13; CDR3: CASSLYRGTEAFF; DNA: TGTGCCAGCAGTTTATACAGGGGCACTGAAGCTTTCTTT
J: TRBJ2-7; D: NA; V: TRBV6-5; length: 14; CDR3: CASTPTGQTYEQYF; DNA: TGTGCCAGCACTCCTACAGGCCAGACCTACGAGCAGTACTTC
J: TRBJ2-2; D: TRBD1; V: TRBV9; length: 15; CDR3: CASSVEGGITGELFF; DNA: TGTGCCAGCAGCGTAGAAGGGGGCATAACCGGGGAGCTGTTTTTT
J: TRBJ1-2; D: TRBD1; V: TRBV5-6; length: 16; CDR3: CASSLWTGGAFYGYTF; DNA: TGTGCCAGCAGCTTGTGGACAGGGGGCGCTTTCTATGGCTACACCTTC
J: TRBJ1-3; D: NA; V: TRBV2; length: 12; CDR3: CASRSYGNTIYF; DNA: TGTGCCAGCAGGTCCTATGGAAACACCATATATTTT
J: TRBJ1-4; D: NA; V: TRBV12-3/TRBV12-4; length: 13; CDR3: CASRRQEDEKLFF; DNA: TGTGCCAGCAGACGACAGGAGGATGAAAAACTGTTTTTT
J: TRBJ1-2; D: NA; V: TRBV6-2/TRBV6-3; length: 15; CDR3: CASSSRRGTRYGYTF; DNA: TGTGCCAGCAGTTCACGCCGTGGGACACGGTATGGCTACACCTTC
J: TRBJ2-3; D: NA; V: TRBV5-4; length: 14; CDR3: CASSSGMGGDTQYF; DNA: TGTGCCAGCAGCTCGGGGATGGGGGGTGATACGCAGTATTTT
J: TRBJ1-6; D: TRBD1; V: TRBV30; length: 15; CDR3: CAWSFDRASNSPLHF; DNA: TGTGCCTGGAGTTTCGACAGGGCGTCGAATTCACCCCTCCACTTT
J: TRBJ1-2; D: TRBD1; V: TRBV6-5; length: 13; CDR3: CASSPGTVYGYTF; DNA: TGTGCCAGCAGTCCCGGGACAGTCTATGGCTACACCTTC
J: TRBJ1-6; D: TRBD1; V: TRBV6-5; length: 13; CDR3: CGADRGRNSPLHF; DNA: TGCGGTGCGGACAGGGGGCGTAATTCACCCCTCCACTTT
J: TRBJ2-3; D: NA; V: TRBV10-1; length: 13; CDR3: CASSRQATDTQYF; DNA: TGCGCCAGCAGTCGACAGGCCACAGATACGCAGTATTTT
J: TRBJ2-7; D: TRBD1; V: TRBV4-1; length: 16; CDR3: CASSQDGTGIFYEQYF; DNA: TGCGCCAGCAGCCAAGACGGGACAGGGATATTCTACGAGCAGTACTTC
J: TRBJ2-1; D: TRBD2; V: TRBV27; length: 15; CDR3: CASSSLTSGIDEQFF; DNA: TGTGCCAGCAGTTCCCTTACTAGCGGGATCGATGAGCAGTTCTTC
J: TRBJ2-1; D: TRBD2; V: TRBV5-1; length: 16; CDR3: CASSSGTSGPYNEQFF; DNA: TGCGCCAGCAGCTCCGGGACTAGCGGGCCCTACAATGAGCAGTTCTTC
J: TRBJ2-7; D: NA; V: TRBV21-1; length: 17; CDR3: CASSKGGASGRPHEQYF; DNA: TGTGCCAGCAGCAAAGGAGGTGCAAGCGGAAGACCCCACGAGCAGTACTTC
J: TRBJ1-3; D: NA; V: TRBV6-5; length: 15; CDR3: CASSYDRASGNTIYF; DNA: TGTGCCAGCAGTTACGACAGAGCCTCTGGAAACACCATATATTTT
J: TRBJ2-2; D: NA; V: TRBV18; length: 15; CDR3: CASSPVRGRTGELFF; DNA: TGTGCCAGCTCACCAGTGCGGGGTCGGACCGGGGAGCTGTTTTTT
J: TRBJ2-3; D: NA; V: TRBV2; length: 15; CDR3: CASSAGGGNTDTQYF; DNA: TGTGCCAGCAGTGCTGGCGGGGGCAACACAGATACGCAGTATTTT